This TCR beta chain derives from a study of blood T cells in healthy people across ages (dated by TCRdb to the mid-2010s). With respect to the entire study: In model experiments, template switching captured about one uniquely barcoded TCR beta cDNA molecule for every two T cells. Donors were grouped into four age groups: young (average 16 years), middle-aged (over 35), aged (about 59) and long-lived (about 90). To avoid experimental bias, donors of different ages were spread randomly across the sequencing lanes. Age-related changes in TCR beta repertoire diversity were measured in the study by deep sequencing normalized with unique cDNA molecular identifiers. The study analyzed two additional independent replicas of 1 million unique cDNA reads from the same blood draw for two donors, one aged 18 to 29 and one aged 80 or older.

What the study reported, not specific to this receptor: The percentage of naive T cells measured by flow cytometry correlated strongly with observed TCR beta diversity. Estimates of total diversity based on one million sequenced T cells were considered lower bounds and underestimates. Bulk unsorted PBMC profiling prevented conclusive comparison of naive and antigen-experienced compartments. Compared with the aged group, the long-lived group had more naive CD4+ T cells, fewer expanded clones and increased TCR diversity, a pattern suggesting age selection. Because the CMV infection status of the donors was unknown, age-related changes in expanded clonotypes may potentially have been confounded. Observed TCR beta diversity per million T cells fell roughly linearly with age, and a significant reduction was already apparent by age around 36.

As to this clonotype: Which antigen it targets is not known. Nothing much larger sits one base from this clone, and base qualities are not available.

Including cysteine and phenylalanine, the CDR3 has 13 amino acids. The read is trimmed to its CDR3 DNA, 39 bases read in frame from base 1. Trimming costs V 4 bases and J 5 bases, and their ends lie 14 bases apart. CDR1 and CDR2, looked up from the germline V gene (reference sequence), are DFQATT and SNEGSKA. The donors were 40 or so Caucasian individuals from Russia, aged roughly 6 to 100 years, who were systemically healthy. Each donor gave 8 to 10 milliliters of peripheral blood, drawn into EDTA-treated Vacutainer tubes. PBMCs were isolated by Ficoll-Paque density-gradient centrifugation, with at least 7 million obtained per sample. Trizol reagent was used to extract total RNA from the PBMCs, yielding at least 5.5 micrograms per sample. The percentages of naive CD45RAhigh/CD27high T cells were determined by flow cytometry on a PBMC aliquot from every donor. The library was generated by 5' RACE. Data came from an Illumina HiSeq 2500. A second 7 to 11 cycle PCR used a sample-barcoded 5' primer and a J-beta primer mix. A template-switch 5' adaptor carrying 12 random nucleotides introduced a unique molecular identifier onto each TCR beta cDNA molecule. Each sample yielded at least 2.5 million CDR3-containing paired-end reads. First-strand cDNA synthesis was performed from all RNA using the Mint cDNA synthesis kit, with priming by a TRBC-specific oligonucleotide. After uracil-DNA glycosylase treatment, a first 18-cycle PCR used universal primers M1SS and BC2_uni_R on all cDNA. The published analysis was carried out like this. Each sample was normalized by randomly selecting 1 million high-quality reads, each carrying a distinct molecular identifier. Reads sharing molecular identifiers were discarded rather than binned into consensus sequences. MiTCR, run with a Q25 quality threshold and the strictest error-elimination algorithm, handled CDR3 identification, clonotype clustering and error correction. A nonparametric unseen species model with Euler transformation was used to estimate a lower bound on total TCR beta diversity. TCRdb handled the public reads itself, with Q25 trimming in fastp and clone calling in MiXCR, and kept productive beta chains. One record per CDR3 amino acid sequence lists the most common genes and DNA. What appears here as the V and J calls and clone size reflects TCRdb's work, not the paper's. The sample table shows roughly 800,000 distinct CDR3 sequences, and 55% to 75% are seen once. The top ten clones comprise approximately 23% of the sample.

The rearranged segments are TRBV20-1 and TRBJ2-5; the D gene is perhaps TRBD1 or TRBD2, as each covers 5 bases. Material for sequencing was blood. The TCR was taken from a man younger than 45 in good health. The CDR3 in this case is CSATPGGQETQYF. The bases are TGCAGTGCTACGCCTGGGGGTCAGGAGACCCAGTACTTC.